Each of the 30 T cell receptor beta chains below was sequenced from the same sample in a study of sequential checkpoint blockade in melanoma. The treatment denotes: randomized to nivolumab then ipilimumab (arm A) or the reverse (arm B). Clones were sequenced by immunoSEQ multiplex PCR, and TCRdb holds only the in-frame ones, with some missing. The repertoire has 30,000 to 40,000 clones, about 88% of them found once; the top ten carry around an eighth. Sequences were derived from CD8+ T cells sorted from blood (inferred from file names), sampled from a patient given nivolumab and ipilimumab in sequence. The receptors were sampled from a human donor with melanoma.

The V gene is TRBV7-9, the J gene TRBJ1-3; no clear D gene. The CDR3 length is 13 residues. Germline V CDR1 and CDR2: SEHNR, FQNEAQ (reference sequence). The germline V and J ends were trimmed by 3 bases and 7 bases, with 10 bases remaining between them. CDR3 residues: CASSFSGENTIYF. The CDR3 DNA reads TGTGCCAGCAGCTTCTCCGGGGAGAACACCATATATTTT.

The CDR3 reads CASSFRSGRPNEQFF. CDR3 DNA: TGTGCCAGCAGCTTTCGTAGCGGGAGGCCAAATGAGCAGTTCTTC. This chain connects TRBV13 to TRBJ2-1; 10 nucleotides agree with TRBD2. V trimming: 3 bases; J trimming: 7 bases; junction bases outside the gene matches: 6. Germline CDR1 PRHDT, CDR2 FYEKMQ (reference sequence). CDR3 length: 15 residues.

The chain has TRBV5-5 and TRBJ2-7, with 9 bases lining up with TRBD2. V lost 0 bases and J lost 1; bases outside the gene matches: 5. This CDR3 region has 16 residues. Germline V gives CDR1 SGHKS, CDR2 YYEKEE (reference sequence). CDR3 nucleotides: TGTGCCAGCAGCTTGGAGGGCGGGAGGGTTTCCTACGAGCAGTACGTC. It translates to CASSLEGGRVSYEQYV.

The CDR3 protein is CASSFSDTQYF. The CDR3 nucleotides are TGTGCCAGCAGCTTCTCAGATACGCAGTATTTT. The chain joins TRBV7-3 to TRBJ2-3; D gene ambiguous. CDR3 length equals 11 residues. CDR1 is SGHTA, CDR2 FQGTGA, per germline. V lost 3 bases, J lost 4 bases, and 2 bases lay in between.

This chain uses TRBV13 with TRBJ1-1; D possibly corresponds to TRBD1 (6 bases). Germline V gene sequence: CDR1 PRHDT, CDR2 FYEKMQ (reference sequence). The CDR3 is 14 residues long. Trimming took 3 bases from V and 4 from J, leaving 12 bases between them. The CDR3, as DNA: TGTGCCAGCAGCTTCGGAAGGGGGTTCACTGAAGCTTTCTTT. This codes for CASSFGRGFTEAFF.

The CDR3 loop reads CASSQPGTIPHGDEQFF. CDR3 sequence (DNA): TGTGCCAGCAGCCAACCTGGGACTATCCCCCACGGTGATGAGCAGTTCTTC. J is TRBJ2-1 and V is TRBV4-2, with 7 bases aligning to TRBD2. Germline CDR1 reads LGHNA; CDR2 reads YNFKEQ. V was clipped by 2 bases and J by 8 bases; unmatched bases: 15. This CDR3 is 17 amino acids long.

The CDR3, as DNA: TGCGCCAGCAGCCAAGGTCGCCTACGAAACAGGGATTACGAGCAGTACTTC. Amino acid sequence: CASSQGRLRNRDYEQYF. The V and J genes are TRBV4-1 and TRBJ2-7; possibly TRBD1 for D (6 bases). The CDR3 has 17 residues. Trimming removed 1 base from V and 4 bases from J, with 20 bases in between. Germline-derived CDR1 and CDR2 are MGHRA and YSYEKL.

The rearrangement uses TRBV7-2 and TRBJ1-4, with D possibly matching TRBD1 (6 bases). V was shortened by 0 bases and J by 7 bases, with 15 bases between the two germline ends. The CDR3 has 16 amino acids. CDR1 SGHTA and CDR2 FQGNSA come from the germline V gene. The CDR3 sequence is CASSLALRGRGEKLFF. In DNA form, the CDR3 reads TGTGCCAGCAGCTTAGCGCTCAGGGGAAGAGGTGAAAAACTGTTTTTT.

In DNA, the CDR3 is TGTGCCAGTAGTATCGGGACTAGCGGCCAAGAGACCCAGTACTTC. It is translated as CASSIGTSGQETQYF. This chain uses TRBV19 with TRBJ2-5, with 11 positions matching TRBD2. Germline lookup yields CDR1 LNHDA and CDR2 SQIVND (reference sequence). V gave up 3 bases and J gave up 1 base; unmatched junction bases: 1. The CDR3 sequence is 15 residues long.

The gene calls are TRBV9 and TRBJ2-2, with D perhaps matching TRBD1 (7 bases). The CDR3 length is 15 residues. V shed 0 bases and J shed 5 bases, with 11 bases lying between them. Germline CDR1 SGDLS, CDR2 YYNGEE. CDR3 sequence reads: CASSVEGAGTGELFF. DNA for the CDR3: TGTGCCAGCAGCGTAGAGGGGGCGGGGACCGGGGAGCTGTTTTTT.

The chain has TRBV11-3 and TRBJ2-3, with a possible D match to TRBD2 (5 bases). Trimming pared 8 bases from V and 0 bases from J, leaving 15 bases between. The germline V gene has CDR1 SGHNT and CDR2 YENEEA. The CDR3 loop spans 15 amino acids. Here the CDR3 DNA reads TGTGCCAGCGGCGAAGGGAGTACTAGCACAGATACGCAGTATTTT. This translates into CASGEGSTSTDTQYF.

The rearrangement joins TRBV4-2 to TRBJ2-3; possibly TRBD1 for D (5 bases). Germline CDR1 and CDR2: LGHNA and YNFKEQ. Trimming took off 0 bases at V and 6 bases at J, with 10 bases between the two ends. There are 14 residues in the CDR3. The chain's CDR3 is CASSQEAGKDTQYF. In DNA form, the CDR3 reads TGTGCCAGCAGCCAAGAGGCAGGGAAGGATACGCAGTATTTT.

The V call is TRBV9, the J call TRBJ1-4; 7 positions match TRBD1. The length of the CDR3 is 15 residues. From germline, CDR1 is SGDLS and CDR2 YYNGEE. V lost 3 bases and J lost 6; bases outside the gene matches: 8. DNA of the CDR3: TGTGCCAGCAGCGCTAAGGGGGCTCCCTATGAAAAACTGTTTTTT. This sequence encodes CASSAKGAPYEKLFF.

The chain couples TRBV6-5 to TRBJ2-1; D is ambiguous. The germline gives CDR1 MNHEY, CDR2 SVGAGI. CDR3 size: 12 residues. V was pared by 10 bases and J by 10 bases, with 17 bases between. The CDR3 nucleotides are TGTGCCACAAGCGCTCCGCCAAGAGAGCAGTTCTTC. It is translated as CATSAPPREQFF.

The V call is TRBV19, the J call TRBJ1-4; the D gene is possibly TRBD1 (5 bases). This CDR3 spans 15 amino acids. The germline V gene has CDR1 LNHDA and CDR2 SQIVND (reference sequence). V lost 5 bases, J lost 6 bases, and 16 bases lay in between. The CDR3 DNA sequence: TGTGCCAGTAGTCCCGGGGGGGGGATCCATGAAAAACTGTTTTTT. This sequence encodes CASSPGGGIHEKLFF.

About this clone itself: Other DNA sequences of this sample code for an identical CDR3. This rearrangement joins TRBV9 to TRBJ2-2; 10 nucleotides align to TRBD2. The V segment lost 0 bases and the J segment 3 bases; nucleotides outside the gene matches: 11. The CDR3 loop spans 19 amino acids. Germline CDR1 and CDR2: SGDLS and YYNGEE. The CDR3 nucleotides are TGTGCCAGCAGCGTAGACCCCCGGGTAGCGGGAGGACACACCGGGGAGCTGTTTTTT. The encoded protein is CASSVDPRVAGGHTGELFF.

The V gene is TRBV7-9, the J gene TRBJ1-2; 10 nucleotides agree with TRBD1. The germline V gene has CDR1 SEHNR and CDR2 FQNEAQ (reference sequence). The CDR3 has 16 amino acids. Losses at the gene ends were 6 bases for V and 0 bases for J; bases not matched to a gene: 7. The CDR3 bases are TGTGCCAGCAGGAGAGGACAGGGGGATCCTAACTATGGCTACACCTTC. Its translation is CASRRGQGDPNYGYTF.

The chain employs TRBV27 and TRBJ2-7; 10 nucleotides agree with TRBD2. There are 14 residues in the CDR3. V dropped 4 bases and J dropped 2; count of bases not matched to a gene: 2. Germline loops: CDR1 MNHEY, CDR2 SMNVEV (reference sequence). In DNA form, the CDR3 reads TGTGCCAGCAGTTGGACTAGCGGTACCTACGAGCAGTACTTC. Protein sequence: CASSWTSGTYEQYF.

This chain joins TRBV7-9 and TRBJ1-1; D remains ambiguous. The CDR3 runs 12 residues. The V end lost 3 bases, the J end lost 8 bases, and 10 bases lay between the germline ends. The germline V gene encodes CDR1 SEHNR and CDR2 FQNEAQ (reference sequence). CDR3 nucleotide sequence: TGTGCCAGCAGCTTCCTGGAGGAAGAAGCTTTCTTT. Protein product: CASSFLEEEAFF.

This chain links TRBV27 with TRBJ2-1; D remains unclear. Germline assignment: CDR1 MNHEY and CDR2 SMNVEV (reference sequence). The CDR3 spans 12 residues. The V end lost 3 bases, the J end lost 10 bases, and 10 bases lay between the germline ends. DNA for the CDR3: TGTGCCAGCAGTTTGCGTAGTAAGGAGCAGTTCTTC. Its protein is CASSLRSKEQFF.

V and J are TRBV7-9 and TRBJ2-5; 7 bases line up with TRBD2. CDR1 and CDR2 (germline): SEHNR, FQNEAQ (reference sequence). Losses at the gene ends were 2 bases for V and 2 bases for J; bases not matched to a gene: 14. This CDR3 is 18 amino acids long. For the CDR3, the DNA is TGTGCCAGCAGCTTATTAGGTTCGGCTAGCGGTCCGCAAGAGACCCAGTACTTC. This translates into CASSLLGSASGPQETQYF.

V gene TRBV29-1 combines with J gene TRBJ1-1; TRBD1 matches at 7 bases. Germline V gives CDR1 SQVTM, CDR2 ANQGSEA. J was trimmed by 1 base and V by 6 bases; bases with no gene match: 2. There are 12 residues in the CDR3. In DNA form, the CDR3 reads TGCAGCGTCCGGGACAGGAACACTGAAGCTTTCTTT. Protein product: CSVRDRNTEAFF.

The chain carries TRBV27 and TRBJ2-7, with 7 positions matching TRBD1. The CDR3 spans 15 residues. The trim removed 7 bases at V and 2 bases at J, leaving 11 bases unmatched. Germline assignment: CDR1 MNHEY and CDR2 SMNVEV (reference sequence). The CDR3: CASNGDRNKPYEQYF. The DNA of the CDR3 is TGTGCCAGCAACGGGGACAGAAATAAGCCCTACGAGCAGTACTTC.

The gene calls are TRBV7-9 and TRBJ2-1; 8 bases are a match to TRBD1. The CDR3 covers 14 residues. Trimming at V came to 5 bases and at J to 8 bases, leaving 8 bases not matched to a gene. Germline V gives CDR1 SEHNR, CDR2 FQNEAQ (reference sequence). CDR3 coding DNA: TGTGCCAGCAGCCCCGGGACAGGAGGCGATGAGCAGTTCTTC. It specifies CASSPGTGGDEQFF.

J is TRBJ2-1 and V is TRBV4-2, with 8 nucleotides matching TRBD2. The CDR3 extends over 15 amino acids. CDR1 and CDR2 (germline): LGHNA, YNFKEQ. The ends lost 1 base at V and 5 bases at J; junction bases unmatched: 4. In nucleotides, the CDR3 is TGTGCCAGCAGCCAAGCCGTGCGGGAGGACAATGAGCAGTTCTTC. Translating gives CASSQAVREDNEQFF.

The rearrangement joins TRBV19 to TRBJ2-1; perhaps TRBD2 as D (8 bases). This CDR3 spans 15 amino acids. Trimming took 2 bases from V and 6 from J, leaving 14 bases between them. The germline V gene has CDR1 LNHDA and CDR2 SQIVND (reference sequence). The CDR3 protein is CASSISGRQGNEQFF. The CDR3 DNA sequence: TGTGCCAGTAGTATAAGCGGGAGACAGGGCAATGAGCAGTTCTTC.

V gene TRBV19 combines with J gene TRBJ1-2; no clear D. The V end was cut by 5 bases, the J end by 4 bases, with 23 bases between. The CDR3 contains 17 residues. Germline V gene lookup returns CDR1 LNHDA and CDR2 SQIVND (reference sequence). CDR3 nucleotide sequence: TGTGCCAGTAGTCCTCGTGAGGCAAATCGAAAGACCTATGGCTACACCTTC. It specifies CASSPREANRKTYGYTF.

In DNA form, the CDR3 reads TGTGCCAGCAGTAACTCGGACAGGTACGGTGCTTTCTTT. Its translation is CASSNSDRYGAFF. The gene calls are TRBV25-1 and TRBJ1-1; 7 bases match TRBD1. The CDR3 has 13 amino acids. Trimming took 5 bases from V and 11 from J; bases not matched to a gene: 11. From germline, CDR1 is MGHDK and CDR2 SYGVNS. The whole variable domain, filled in from reference TRBV25-1 and TRBJ1-1, reads EADIYQTPRYLVIGTGKKITLECSQTMGHDKMYWYQQDPGMELHLIHYSYGVNSTEKGDLSSESTVSRIRTEHFPLTLESARPSHTSQYLCASSNSDRYGAFFGQGTRLTVV.

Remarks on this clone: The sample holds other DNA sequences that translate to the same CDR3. CDR3 nucleotides: TGTGCCAGCAGCTTCGGGAGGAGCTCCTACGAGCAGTACGTC. As protein: CASSFGRSSYEQYV. The rearrangement joins TRBV28 to TRBJ2-7, with TRBD2 identical over 7 bases. The CDR3 length is 14 residues. Germline lookup yields CDR1 MDHEN and CDR2 SYDVKM. Unmatched junction bases numbered 5, after V lost 6 bases and J lost 0 bases.

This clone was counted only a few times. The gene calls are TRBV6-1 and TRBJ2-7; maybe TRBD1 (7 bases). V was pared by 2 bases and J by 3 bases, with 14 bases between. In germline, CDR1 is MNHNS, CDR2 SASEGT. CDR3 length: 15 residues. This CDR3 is CASSEPPGGGYEQYV. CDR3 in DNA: TGTGCCAGCAGTGAACCGCCAGGGGGAGGCTACGAGCAGTACGTC.